Listed below are T cell receptor beta chains from one sample, sequenced in a study of T cells in Graves' hyperthyroidism and ophthalmopathy. TCRdb independently ran MiXCR on the multiplex PCR reads; one entry per CDR3 protein. The sample shows about 580,000 distinct CDR3 sequences, around 45% of them seen only once. The specimen sequenced was peripheral blood or thyroid tissue (not recorded which). Every receptor here comes from a woman in her late teens or twenties with Graves' hyperthyroidism. Each CDR3 is given with its conserved first and last residue. Size values are once, few and many counts, or a class for expanded clones, and some rows have none.

j_call	v_call	clone_size	cdr3_aa
TRBJ2-7	TRBV7-2	many	CASSASMLSGSRDEQYF
TRBJ1-3	TRBV20-1	many	CSARAPGGAGTIYF
TRBJ1-1	TRBV20-1	many	CSARDSVWQGNTEAFF
TRBJ1-5	TRBV6-5	many	CASSYSLGSNQPQHF
TRBJ1-4	TRBV25-1	many	CASSEFGVRATDEKLFF
TRBJ1-1	TRBV15	many	CATSRSEGGREAFF
TRBJ1-1	TRBV20-1	-	CSAISDKTRGAFF
TRBJ2-2	TRBV12-3/TRBV12-4	many	CASSSGRDNTGELFF
TRBJ2-5	TRBV24-1	once	CATSSPTAETQYF
TRBJ1-3	TRBV9	many	CASSVGAGDTIYF
TRBJ2-7	TRBV2	many	CASSVGRSTYEQYF
-	TRBV2	-	CASSEGAADMQFF
-	TRBV7-8	-	CASSFRFGSEGNIQYF
TRBJ1-2	TRBV29-1	few	CSVDPLTWEDGGYTF
TRBJ1-6	TRBV29-1	-	CRSGASYNSPLHF
TRBJ2-6	TRBV30	-	CAWSGLAGRGTNVLTF
TRBJ1-2	TRBV2	-	CASSSQGTAQYGYTF
TRBJ2-5	TRBV15	-	CATSRDLDIGLVTQYF
TRBJ2-5	TRBV27	-	CASSFFRRDKRETQYF
TRBJ1-2	TRBV15	-	CATRRRNREDGYTF
TRBJ1-2	TRBV5-1	-	CASRFGTGDTF
TRBJ1-1	TRBV12-3/TRBV12-4	many	CASSLGQGRNTEAFF
TRBJ2-7	TRBV12-3/TRBV12-4	many	CASSSNTGGREQYF
TRBJ1-1	TRBV7-6	many	CASSISGAGTVNTEAFF
TRBJ1-1	TRBV5-1	few	CASSGTGIGNTEAFF
TRBJ1-1	TRBV6-4	many	CASSEGPTTEAFF
TRBJ1-5	TRBV20-1	many	CSGSAGVFNQPQHF
TRBJ1-6	TRBV9	-	CASSLLSPRYSPLHF
TRBJ2-7	TRBV7-9	-	CASTSGGMDSYEQYF
TRBJ1-1	TRBV5-1	-	CASSLWDINTEAFF
TRBJ2-5	TRBV7-2	-	CASSPGTGRGPETQYF
TRBJ2-2	TRBV7-8	-	CASSPGTGLGSCFF
TRBJ1-6	TRBV19	-	CASKGQGPLHF
TRBJ2-7	TRBV20-1	-	CSVRERECAEQYF
TRBJ1-2	TRBV7-2	few	CASSEQGHMGGYTF
TRBJ2-5	TRBV2	few	CASSSTSGRWDF
TRBJ1-6	TRBV13	few	CASSRMGNSPLHF
TRBJ2-6	TRBV10-3	-	CAISGIPGIGANVLTF
TRBJ1-5	TRBV7-3	-	CASSFAGQNNQPQHF
TRBJ1-2	TRBV29-1	-	CSVEGRRGRDYGYTF
-	TRBV24-1	-	CATSGQGDEQFF
TRBJ2-7	TRBV3-1	many	CASSQDREQYF
TRBJ1-1	TRBV29-1	-	CSVVEGPNTEAFF
TRBJ1-1	TRBV5-6	many	CASSWETEAFF
TRBJ2-5	TRBV2	-	CASSSTGRNSETQYF